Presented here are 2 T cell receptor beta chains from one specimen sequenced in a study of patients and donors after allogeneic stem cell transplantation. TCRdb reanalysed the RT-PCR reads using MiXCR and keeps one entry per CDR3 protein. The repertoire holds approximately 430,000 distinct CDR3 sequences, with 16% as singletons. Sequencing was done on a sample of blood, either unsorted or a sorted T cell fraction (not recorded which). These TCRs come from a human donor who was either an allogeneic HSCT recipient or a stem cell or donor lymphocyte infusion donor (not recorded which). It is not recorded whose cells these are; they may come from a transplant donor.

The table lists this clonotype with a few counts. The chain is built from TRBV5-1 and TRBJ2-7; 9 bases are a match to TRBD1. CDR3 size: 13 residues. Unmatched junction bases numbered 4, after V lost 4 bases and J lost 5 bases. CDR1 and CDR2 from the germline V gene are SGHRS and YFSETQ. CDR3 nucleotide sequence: TGCGCCAGCAGCACAGGGGGCGGGAACGAGCAGTACTTC. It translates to CASSTGGGNEQYF. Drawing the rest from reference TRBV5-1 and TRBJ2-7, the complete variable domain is KAGVTQTPRYLIKTRGQQVTLSCSPISGHRSVSWYQQTPGQGLQFLFEYFSETQRNKGNFPGRFSGRQFSNSRSEMNVSTLELGDSALYLCASSTGGGNEQYFGPGTRLTVT.

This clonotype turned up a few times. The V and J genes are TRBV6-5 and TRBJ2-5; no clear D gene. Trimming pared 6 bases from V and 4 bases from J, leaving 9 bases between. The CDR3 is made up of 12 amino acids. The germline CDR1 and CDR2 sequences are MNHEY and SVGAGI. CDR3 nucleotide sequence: TGTGCCAGCAGCCCCAAGGCAGAGACCCAGTACTTC. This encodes CASSPKAETQYF.